This TCR beta chain derives from a study of T cell changes during pregnancy in multiple sclerosis. This table comes from immunoSEQ multiplex PCR, and its TCRdb copy is limited to in-frame clones, with some not included. The profile shows around 66,000 clones, 91% of them singletons. From germline, CDR1 is SEHNR and CDR2 FQNEAQ (reference sequence). Trimming cost V 5 bases and J 5 bases, with 18 bases left between them. The CDR3 consists of 15 residues. Sample: peripheral blood, taken in the third trimester of pregnancy. The chain has TRBV7-9 and TRBJ2-5; TRBD2 is a possible D gene (6 bases). This TCR was recovered from a female donor in good health, enrolled as a control in a pregnancy study. The chain's CDR3 is CASSPHSPRGETQYF. The DNA of the CDR3 is TGTGCCAGCAGCCCTCATTCTCCCCGGGGGGAGACCCAGTACTTC. Looking up the rest from reference TRBV7-9 and TRBJ2-5 gives the full variable domain: DTGVSQNPRHKITKRGQNVTFRCDPISEHNRLYWYRQTLGQGPEFLTYFQNEAQLEKSRLLSDRFSAERPKGSFSTLEIQRTEQGDSAMYLCASSPHSPRGETQYFGPGTRLLVL.